Below, 31 T cell receptor beta chains from the same sample are listed, as sequenced in a study of T-cell memory formation after mild COVID-19. TCRdb ran MiXCR on the 5' RACE reads and lists one entry per CDR3 protein. The sample yields 300,000 to 400,000 distinct CDR3 sequences, roughly 21% seen once. The sample comprised PBMCs or a T cell subset sorted from them (not recorded which). Receptors originate from an adult woman who had mild COVID-19 (a few samples of this study predate the infection). Cell type and time point are not known.

The chain carries TRBV6-2 or TRBV6-3 and TRBJ1-4, with no clear D. The CDR3 has 14 amino acids. CDR1 and CDR2 from the germline V gene are MNHEY and SVGEGT. V gave up 2 bases and J gave up 5 bases, with 9 bases separating them. The CDR3 region has the DNA TGTGCCAGCAGTTACGGCGGGGAGAATGAAAAACTGTTTTTT. Translating it yields CASSYGGENEKLFF.

This clonotype was detected only a few times. This sequence joins TRBV19 and TRBJ2-1; D gene unclear. V lost 1 base and J 9 bases, leaving 7 bases between the germline ends. The CDR3 extends over 12 amino acids. Looked up from germline, CDR1 is LNHDA and CDR2 is SQIVND (reference sequence). DNA for the CDR3: TGTGCCAGTAGTATAGGCCGGATTGAGCAGTTCTTC. It translates to CASSIGRIEQFF.

J is TRBJ2-6 and V is TRBV23-1, with 10 bases that match TRBD1. Being an ORF, TRBV23-1 has a function that is uncertain. The junction had 5 bases not matched to a gene; V was cut back by 0 bases and J by 0 bases. There are 19 residues in the CDR3. The DNA of the CDR3 is TGCGCCAGCAGTCAATCTCCCCGGGACAGGGGCTCTGGGGCCAACGTCCTGACTTTC. It specifies CASSQSPRDRGSGANVLTF.

This clonotype showed up just a few times. J is TRBJ2-2 and V is TRBV10-3, with 12 nucleotides matching TRBD2. With V trimmed by 5 bases and J by 4 bases, 8 bases remained unmatched. This CDR3 contains 17 residues. The V gene's germline CDR1 is ENHRY and CDR2 SYGVKD. The CDR3 reads CAISPRLAGESTGELFF. CDR3 in DNA: TGTGCCATCAGTCCAAGACTAGCGGGAGAAAGCACCGGGGAGCTGTTTTTT.

The chain recombines TRBV12-3 or TRBV12-4 with TRBJ2-3, with 10 nucleotides matching TRBD2. J gave up 0 bases and V 4 bases, and 10 bases lay outside the gene matches. The CDR3 is 18 residues long. CDR3 in amino acids: CASSWGTSVYSSTDTQYF. The DNA for the CDR3 is TGTGCCAGCAGTTGGGGGACTAGCGTTTATTCTAGCACAGATACGCAGTATTTT.

This clonotype occurred a few times. V and J are TRBV11-2 and TRBJ1-2, with D tentatively TRBD1 (5 bases). The CDR3 is 13 residues long. Trimming shortened V by 4 bases and J by 4 bases, and 10 bases separated the two germline ends. Germline CDR1 SGHAT, CDR2 FQNNGV. The CDR3 DNA sequence: TGTGCCAGCAGCTACGGGGGTGGCTATGGCTACACCTTC. This sequence encodes CASSYGGGYGYTF.

This clonotype was seen repeatedly, ten times or more. The chain carries TRBV6-2 or TRBV6-3 and TRBJ2-1; D is perhaps TRBD2 (6 bases). The V gene's germline CDR1 is MNHEY and CDR2 SVGEGT. Trimming cost V 2 bases and J 1 base, with 21 bases left between them. The CDR3 covers 19 residues. CDR3 in DNA: TGTGCCAGCAGTTACCTACTAGCACCCTTGGGGGTTTCCTACAATGAGCAGTTCTTC. Its protein is CASSYLLAPLGVSYNEQFF.

This clonotype was observed many times. The chain links TRBV27 to TRBJ2-7; unclear D gene. Germline-derived CDR1 and CDR2 are MNHEY and SMNVEV (reference sequence). This CDR3 contains 14 residues. V lost 4 bases to trimming and J lost 6 bases, with 16 bases between them. CDR3 sequence: CASSWDGRSAEQYF. The CDR3 DNA is TGTGCCAGCAGTTGGGATGGGCGTTCCGCCGAGCAGTACTTC.

The genes are TRBV21-1 and TRBJ1-1. TRBV21-1 is a pseudogene locus. This CDR3 is built from 12 residues. This chain's CDR3 is CASSNGVPKAFF. The CDR3 region has the DNA TGTGCCAGCAGCAACGGAGTTCCGAAAGCTTTCTTT.

The chain links TRBV9 to TRBJ2-1; no clear D. The CDR3 has 16 amino acids. In germline, CDR1 is SGDLS, CDR2 YYNGEE. Trimming removed 2 bases at V and 0 bases at J, with 12 bases between. The CDR3 DNA follows: TGTGCCAGCAGCGTTGGTGGGCGTAACTCCTACAATGAGCAGTTCTTC. Translated, it gives CASSVGGRNSYNEQFF.

This sequence joins TRBV4-1 and TRBJ2-5; tentatively, D is TRBD2 (6 bases). V was shortened by 4 bases and J by 4 bases, with 25 bases between the two germline ends. The CDR3 consists of 18 residues. Germline V CDR1 and CDR2: MGHRA, YSYEKL. CDR3 amino acids: CASSRLVLGKVPLETQYF. For the CDR3, the DNA is TGCGCCAGCAGCCGACTAGTTCTCGGGAAAGTTCCCTTAGAGACCCAGTACTTC.

The sample holds a few counts of this clonotype. A much larger clone sits a single nucleotide away, making a read error possible. J is TRBJ2-2 and V is TRBV6-4; 11 nucleotides align to TRBD1. The CDR3 has 15 amino acids. The germline V gene has CDR1 MRHNA and CDR2 SNTAGT. The CDR3 DNA sequence: TGTGCCAGCAGTCCGGGACAGGGGGACACCTGGGAGCTGTTTTTT. It codes for CASSPGQGDTWELFF.

The rearrangement uses TRBV11-2 and TRBJ2-1; weak D call: TRBD2 (6 bases). This CDR3 comprises 17 residues. V lost 1 base, J lost 3 bases, and 16 bases lay in between. The germline gives CDR1 SGHAT, CDR2 FQNNGV. Written as DNA, the CDR3 is TGTGCCAGCAGCTTAGGGCTCCGGGGCGGGGTCTACAATGAGCAGTTCTTC. Translation gives CASSLGLRGGVYNEQFF.

This clonotype was found a few times. The chain recombines TRBV7-6 with TRBJ1-3, with D maybe TRBD1 (5 bases). V was trimmed by 5 bases and J by 2 bases, leaving 13 bases between them. Germline CDR1 and CDR2: SGHVS and FNYEAQ. The CDR3 covers 15 residues. DNA of the CDR3: TGTGCCAGCAGCGCTCAGGGCCCGACTGGAAACACCATATATTTT. Translated, it gives CASSAQGPTGNTIYF.

V and J are TRBV5-1 and TRBJ1-4; the match to TRBD1 covers 10 bases. This CDR3 is 17 amino acids long. Germline loops: CDR1 SGHRS, CDR2 YFSETQ. V dropped 3 bases and J dropped 6; count of bases not matched to a gene: 11. For the CDR3, the DNA is TGCGCCAGCAGCTCGGGGGACAGGGGAGGAGAAGATGAAAAACTGTTTTTT. Amino acid sequence: CASSSGDRGGEDEKLFF.

This clonotype has more than one count but fewer than ten. The rearrangement joins TRBV5-1 to TRBJ2-3, with D tentatively TRBD1 (5 bases). The V end lost 5 bases, the J end lost 3 bases, and 13 bases lay between the germline ends. The CDR3 spans 14 residues. The V gene's germline CDR1 is SGHRS and CDR2 YFSETQ. In DNA form, the CDR3 reads TGCGCCAGCAGGGACACCGGCAGTACAGATACGCAGTATTTT. This codes for CASRDTGSTDTQYF.

This clonotype was recorded a few times. The chain carries TRBV14 and TRBJ1-3; TRBD1 is a possible D gene (5 bases). Germline V lookup: CDR1 SGHDN, CDR2 FVKESK. This CDR3 is 15 amino acids long. V was trimmed by 1 base and J by 3 bases, leaving 10 bases between them. The CDR3 DNA sequence: TGTGCCAGCAGCCAAGCAGGGAGGGGTGGAAACACCATATATTTT. Its protein is CASSQAGRGGNTIYF.

The chain employs TRBV12-3 or TRBV12-4 and TRBJ1-5, with TRBD1 matching over 8 bases. The CDR3 runs to 13 residues. Trimming took 5 bases from V and 6 from J; bases not matched to a gene: 3. The CDR3 spells CASSQTGGQPQHF. Written as DNA, the CDR3 is TGTGCCAGCAGTCAAACAGGGGGTCAGCCCCAGCATTTT.

The J gene is TRBJ2-7, the V gene TRBV5-6; TRBD2 matches at 7 bases. Per the germline V gene, CDR1 is SGHDT and CDR2 is YYEEEE. V lost 6 bases and J lost 7; bases outside the gene matches: 13. This CDR3 has 14 residues. CDR3 DNA: TGTGCCAGCATTTTTGGTCGGCGGGGGAAAGAGCAGTACTTC. Its translation is CASIFGRRGKEQYF.

V gene TRBV3-1 combines with J gene TRBJ2-7; D is unresolved. CDR1 and CDR2 (germline): LGHDT, YNNKEL (reference sequence). The CDR3 length is 15 residues. Trimming removed 1 base at V and 2 bases at J, with 12 bases between. This CDR3 reads CASSQVAGSTYEQYF. CDR3 nucleotide sequence: TGTGCCAGCAGCCAAGTTGCCGGGTCAACCTACGAGCAGTACTTC.

The chain uses TRBV13 and TRBJ2-5; D is possibly TRBD2 (5 bases). V dropped 1 base and J dropped 2 bases, with 8 bases sitting between them. This CDR3 region has 14 residues. Germline V lookup: CDR1 PRHDT, CDR2 FYEKMQ (reference sequence). In nucleotides, the CDR3 is TGTGCCAGCAGCTTAGATGGGAGACAAGAGACCCAGTACTTC. Protein product: CASSLDGRQETQYF. The full variable domain, its missing parts supplied by reference TRBV13 and TRBJ2-5, is AAGVIQSPRHLIKEKRETATLKCYPIPRHDTVYWYQQGPGQDPQFLISFYEKMQSDKGSIPDRFSAQQFSDYHSELNMSSLELGDSALYFCASSLDGRQETQYFGPGTRLLVL.

The CDR3 DNA is TGTGCCAGCAGCCAAGATTGGCAGCCACATAATTCACCCCTCCACTTT. Translation gives CASSQDWQPHNSPLHF. V gene TRBV4-2 combines with J gene TRBJ1-6; D remains ambiguous. The CDR3 length is 16 residues. Germline CDR1 and CDR2: LGHNA and YNFKEQ. Trimming stripped 0 bases from V and 5 bases from J, with 11 bases between.

This chain links TRBV5-1 with TRBJ2-3, with no clear D. The CDR3 loop spans 14 amino acids. Germline-derived CDR1 and CDR2 are SGHRS and YFSETQ. Between the trimmed V and J ends, which lost 7 bases and 2 bases, there was a span of 14 bases. Written as DNA, the CDR3 is TGCGCCAGCGCTTTAGGAAAATCCACAGATACGCAGTATTTT. Protein: CASALGKSTDTQYF.

The chain has TRBV6-5 and TRBJ1-4, with D maybe TRBD1 (5 bases). The ends were cut back, 2 bases at V and 0 bases at J, with 10 bases in the middle. The CDR3 extends over 16 amino acids. Looked up from germline, CDR1 is MNHEY and CDR2 is SVGAGI. The CDR3 DNA reads as TGTGCCAGCAGTTACATTGAGGGGCCAACTAATGAAAAACTGTTTTTT. Translating it yields CASSYIEGPTNEKLFF.

This rearrangement joins TRBV4-1 to TRBJ1-1; D gene unclear. CDR1 and CDR2 (germline): MGHRA, YSYEKL. V was cut by 4 bases and J by 2 bases, with 14 bases left in between. This CDR3 region has 15 residues. The CDR3 coding sequence is TGCGCCAGCAGCCCGAAGAACAGTACTAACACTGAAGCTTTCTTT. Translated: CASSPKNSTNTEAFF.

This clonotype was observed a handful of times. V is TRBV18 and J is TRBJ2-3; 9 bases map to TRBD2. Per germline, CDR1 KGHSH and CDR2 LQKENI. Trimming removed 4 bases from V and 4 bases from J; junction bases left unmatched: 6. This CDR3 region has 15 residues. CDR3: CASSLAGVRADTQYF. CDR3 sequence (DNA): TGTGCCAGCTCACTAGCGGGAGTAAGGGCAGATACGCAGTATTTT.

The chain carries TRBV5-1 and TRBJ2-1; D tentatively fits TRBD1 or TRBD2 (6 bases each). CDR3 size: 19 residues. V lost 4 bases to trimming and J lost 2 bases, with 25 bases between them. Germline CDR1 and CDR2: SGHRS and YFSETQ. The DNA for the CDR3 is TGCGCCAGCAGCCGTACGGCTAGGGGCAGGGGCGGGGCCTACAATGAGCAGTTCTTC. Translation: CASSRTARGRGGAYNEQFF.

This clonotype was picked up a small number of times. The CDR3 DNA reads as TGTGCCAGCACGAGGGGGGCAAATGGCTACACCTTC. Encoded protein: CASTRGANGYTF. The V gene is TRBV2, the J gene TRBJ1-2, with a weak D call TRBD1 (6 bases). V shed 7 bases and J shed 6 bases, with 12 bases lying between them. Germline V gene sequence: CDR1 SNHLY, CDR2 FYNNEI. CDR3 size: 12 residues.

This chain links TRBV10-3 with TRBJ2-7; D gene unclear. Deletions cut 1 base from V and 3 bases from J, with 7 bases between. The CDR3 contains 13 residues. Germline CDR1 is ENHRY and CDR2 is SYGVKD. CDR3 amino acids: CAISEWGSYEQYF. The CDR3 DNA follows: TGTGCCATCAGTGAGTGGGGAAGCTACGAGCAGTACTTC.

V gene TRBV24-1 combines with J gene TRBJ2-5; TRBD1 matches 8 bases. Germline CDR1 KGHDR, CDR2 SFDVKD. Trimming removed 4 bases from V and 4 bases from J; junction bases left unmatched: 4. The CDR3 loop spans 14 amino acids. CDR3 region: CATSDTGTGETQYF. The DNA of the CDR3 is TGTGCCACCAGTGACACTGGGACAGGAGAGACCCAGTACTTC.

V usage is TRBV27 and J usage is TRBJ1-1; D unclear. V was cut by 4 bases and J by 11 bases, with 14 bases left in between. This CDR3 comprises 12 residues. Germline V lookup: CDR1 MNHEY, CDR2 SMNVEV (reference sequence). Here the CDR3 DNA reads TGTGCCAGCAGTTCCCCGGGAATTGAGGCTTTCTTT. Its translation: CASSSPGIEAFF.